This T cell receptor beta chain emerged from a study of PD-1 blockade in classical Hodgkin lymphoma. Study outcomes and limitations: Healthy donors were reported to have higher baseline TCR diversity than newly diagnosed patients.

V was pared by 1 base and J by 4 bases, with 10 bases between. Germline V gives CDR1 SGHVS, CDR2 FQNEAQ. The CDR3 has 14 amino acids. Time point reported: newly diagnosed, previously untreated cHL patient sample. Here immunoSEQ multiplex PCR was the method, and the copy in TCRdb shows in-frame clones only, minus some. The sample lists about 22,000 clones; roughly 94% were seen once. A remark on this clone: Its specificity is unknown.

The sample was peripheral blood mononuclear cells (PBMCs). The chain has TRBV7-8 and TRBJ1-2, with D tentatively TRBD1 (6 bases). The TCR originated in a human donor with classical Hodgkin lymphoma. The CDR3 coding sequence is TGTGCCAGCAGCTTAGACGCCAGGGGCTATGGCTACACCTTC. Protein: CASSLDARGYGYTF.